This T cell receptor (beta chain) was sequenced during a study of blood T cell repertoires in COVID-19. Study at large: The United States, Italy and Spain were the sources of the acute and convalescent COVID-19 samples.

Original processing methods: Amplified reference gene primers provided the basis for estimating nucleated cell counts. Profiled with immunoSEQ multiplex PCR; TCRdb holds only in-frame clones, not every one. The V and J calls and clone size were taken over from that table, and D and trimming were inferred from the DNA. The profile shows more than 400,000 clones, 70% to 90% of them singletons. The CDR3 consists of 15 residues. Trimming pared 0 bases from V and 3 bases from J, leaving 9 bases between. Germline-derived CDR1 and CDR2 are LGHNA and YNFKEQ. Material for sequencing was peripheral blood. This TCR was sampled from a human donor in a cohort sampled during active COVID-19. The rearrangement joins TRBV4-2 to TRBJ1-3; D perhaps matches TRBD1 (5 bases). The CDR3 DNA is TGTGCCAGCAGCCAAGACAGGGATAGTGGAAACACCATATATTTT. Amino acid sequence: CASSQDRDSGNTIYF.